The rows below give T cell receptor beta chains drawn from one sample of a study of T cells in Graves' hyperthyroidism and ophthalmopathy. Using its own MiXCR run on the multiplex PCR reads, TCRdb lists one record per CDR3 protein. The data hold about 640,000 distinct CDR3 sequences, with 14% observed a single time. The sample consisted of blood. The receptors derive from a woman in her forties or fifties with Graves' ophthalmopathy. The CDR3 runs from the conserved cysteine through the conserved F or W. Each record gives: clone size, D gene, V gene, J gene, CDR3 protein, CDR3 DNA. The D gene is left open where the match is weak. Rows give clone size only sometimes, using once, few, many, or a class for an expanded clone.

>few|TRBD1|TRBV4-2|TRBJ1-6
CASSQDPGGLDSPLHF
TGTGCCAGCAGCCAAGATCCAGGGGGCTTGGATTCACCCCTCCACTTT
>NA|TRBD2|TRBV10-3|TRBJ2-1
CAISESPGLAGGPEFF
TGTGCCATCAGTGAGTCCCCGGGACTAGCGGGAGGGCCGGAGTTCTTC
>few|TRBD2|TRBV6-5|TRBJ2-7
CASSYQRLAAHEQYF
TGTGCCAGCAGTTATCAGCGACTAGCGGCACACGAGCAGTACTTC
>NA|NA|TRBV28|TRBJ2-4
CASSPGLARKNIQYF
TGTGCCAGCAGTCCAGGGCTAGCTCGGAAAAACATTCAGTACTTC
>few|NA|TRBV7-6|TRBJ2-7
CASSLGSRYEQYF
TGTGCCAGCAGCTTAGGCAGTCGGTACGAGCAGTACTTC
>many|NA|TRBV29-1|TRBJ2-2
CSVANRANTGELFF
TGCAGCGTTGCCAACAGGGCGAACACCGGGGAGCTGTTTTTT
>many|NA|TRBV28|TRBJ1-1
CASRTGFMNTEAFF
TGTGCCAGCAGAACAGGGTTTATGAACACTGAAGCTTTCTTT
>many|NA|TRBV20-1|TRBJ1-5
CSASEHSNQPQHF
TGCAGTGCTAGTGAGCATAGCAATCAGCCCCAGCATTTT
>few|TRBD2|TRBV5-1|TRBJ2-3
CASSQESGIRDTQYF
TGCGCCAGCAGCCAAGAAAGCGGGATTAGAGATACGCAGTATTTT
>many|TRBD1|TRBV11-3|TRBJ2-2
CASSPRGQGFTGELFF
TGTGCCAGCAGCCCAAGGGGACAGGGGTTCACCGGGGAGCTGTTTTTT
>many|TRBD1|TRBV2|TRBJ1-1
CASSTRQGFGEGTEAFF
TGTGCCAGCAGTACGCGACAGGGGTTCGGGGAAGGCACTGAAGCTTTCTTT
>many|TRBD1|TRBV28|TRBJ2-2
CASSNLEGQYTGELFF
TGTGCCAGCAGTAACCTAGAGGGACAGTACACCGGGGAGCTGTTTTTT
>NA|NA|TRBV6-2/TRBV6-3|TRBJ2-7
CASSDTGLYEQYF
TGTGCCAGCAGCGATACAGGGCTCTACGAGCAGTACTTC
>few|NA|TRBV19|TRBJ2-7
CASSSLGATYEQYF
TGTGCCAGTAGTAGTCTAGGGGCCACCTACGAGCAGTACTTC
>many|TRBD2|TRBV20-1|TRBJ2-1
CSASLLAGLYNEQFF
TGCAGTGCTAGCCTACTAGCGGGGCTTTACAATGAGCAGTTCTTC
>many|TRBD1|TRBV28|TRBJ2-2
CASSIRDSSLLTGELFF
TGTGCCAGCAGTATCCGGGACAGCTCCTTACTCACCGGGGAGCTGTTTTTT
>many|TRBD2|TRBV7-8|TRBJ2-7
CASSEGLALYEQYF
TGTGCCAGCAGCGAGGGACTAGCGTTATACGAGCAGTACTTC
>many|TRBD1|TRBV12-3/TRBV12-4|TRBJ1-6
CASSQTGSFRSPLHF
TGTGCCAGCAGTCAGACAGGGAGTTTTCGATCACCCCTCCACTTT
>many|TRBD1|TRBV27|TRBJ2-1
CASSPSYGQGARNEQFF
TGTGCCAGCAGTCCGTCGTATGGACAGGGGGCGCGAAATGAGCAGTTCTTC
>many|TRBD2|TRBV14|TRBJ2-1
CASSQWAGGLNEQFF
TGTGCCAGCAGCCAATGGGCGGGAGGACTCAATGAGCAGTTCTTC
>NA|NA|TRBV5-6|TRBJ2-1
CASSLATLEAPSYNEQFF
TGTGCCAGCAGCTTGGCTACACTAGAGGCGCCTTCCTACAATGAGCAGTTCTTC
>few|TRBD2|TRBV9|TRBJ2-1
CASSVVPGRDEQFF
TGTGCCAGCAGCGTAGTGCCCGGGAGGGATGAGCAGTTCTTC
>NA|NA|TRBV6-1|TRBJ1-5
CASTKGGPHQPQHF
TGTGCCAGCACCAAGGGAGGGCCCCATCAGCCCCAGCATTTT
>many|NA|TRBV6-5|TRBJ1-2
CASSYRTADNYGYTF
TGTGCCAGCAGTTATCGAACGGCAGATAACTATGGCTACACCTTC
>many|NA|TRBV18|TRBJ2-1
CASSPILGAGNEQFF
TGTGCCAGCTCACCGATACTGGGGGCGGGCAATGAGCAGTTCTTC
>NA|TRBD2|TRBV7-9|TRBJ2-1
CASSVYSGSRMVEQFF
TGTGCCAGCAGCGTCTATAGCGGGAGTCGAATGGTTGAGCAGTTCTTC
>many|NA|TRBV27|TRBJ2-7
CASSFMGRQVYEQYF
TGTGCCAGCAGTTTCATGGGGAGACAGGTTTACGAGCAGTACTTC
>few|NA|TRBV10-3|TRBJ2-3
CAISDTSGVGDTQYF
TGTGCCATCAGTGATACATCGGGTGTAGGAGATACGCAGTATTTT
>many|TRBD2|TRBV20-1|TRBJ2-2
CSASGSGRNTGELFF
TGCAGTGCAAGCGGGAGCGGGAGGAACACCGGGGAGCTGTTTTTT
>many|NA|TRBV20-1|TRBJ1-4
CSAEAYRETGKLFF
TGCAGTGCTGAGGCCTACAGGGAAACGGGAAAACTGTTTTTT
>NA|TRBD2|TRBV19|TRBJ2-7
CASSIRASGSREEQYF
TGTGCCAGTAGTATAAGGGCTAGCGGGAGCCGGGAAGAGCAGTACTTC
>many|NA|TRBV10-3|TRBJ2-1
CAIRPVGGERNEQFF
TGTGCCATCAGGCCAGTTGGAGGAGAGCGGAATGAGCAGTTCTTC
>many|NA|TRBV7-8|TRBJ2-7
CASSLVLGAGSSYEQYF
TGTGCCAGCAGCTTAGTATTAGGGGCGGGTAGCTCCTACGAGCAGTACTTC
>many|TRBD2|TRBV20-1|TRBJ2-1
CSAPTSGRPWDEQFF
TGCAGTGCTCCTACTAGCGGGAGGCCCTGGGATGAGCAGTTCTTC
>many|NA|TRBV27|TRBJ2-1
CASSLQRFYNEQFF
TGTGCCAGCAGTTTACAGCGGTTCTACAATGAGCAGTTCTTC
>NA|NA|TRBV11-1|TRBJ2-1
CASSQVAATNNEQLF
TGTGCCAGCAGCCAAGTTGCCGCGACCAACAATGAGCAGCTCTTC
>many|TRBD2|TRBV11-2|TRBJ2-2
CASSPGLEGTGELFF
TGTGCCAGCAGCCCGGGACTAGAAGGCACCGGGGAGCTGTTTTTT
>many|NA|TRBV5-6|TRBJ2-1
CASSLSATHNEQFF
TGTGCCAGCAGCTTGAGCGCTACCCACAATGAGCAGTTCTTC
>many|NA|TRBV7-2|TRBJ2-1
CASSLTQGPSSYNEQFF
TGTGCCAGCAGCTTAACCCAGGGGCCGAGCTCCTACAATGAGCAGTTCTTC
>few|NA|TRBV5-1|TRBJ2-1
CASSLVGFADSYNEQFF
TGCGCCAGCAGCTTGGTCGGGTTTGCGGATTCCTACAATGAGCAGTTCTTC
>few|TRBD1|TRBV6-2/TRBV6-3|TRBJ1-5
CASSHRTGGQPQHF
TGTGCCAGCAGTCACCGGACAGGGGGTCAGCCCCAGCATTTT
>many|TRBD2|TRBV20-1|TRBJ2-1
CSARVAGDFYNEQFF
TGCAGTGCTAGAGTAGCGGGAGACTTTTACAATGAGCAGTTCTTC
>many|TRBD2|TRBV6-1|TRBJ2-6
CASTELADLSGANVLTF
TGTGCCAGCACCGAACTAGCGGACCTCTCTGGGGCCAACGTCCTGACTTTC
>many|NA|TRBV12-3/TRBV12-4|TRBJ1-1
CASSLGIMNTEAFF
TGTGCCAGCAGTTTGGGGATCATGAACACTGAAGCTTTCTTT
>NA|NA|TRBV20-1|TRBJ2-7
CSARNRLSPYEQYF
TGCAGTGCCCGAAATCGACTTTCTCCCTACGAGCAGTACTTC
>many|NA|TRBV5-1|TRBJ2-3
CASSLDRTVDTQYF
TGCGCCAGCAGCTTGGACCGGACCGTCGATACGCAGTATTTT
>few|NA|TRBV5-1|TRBJ1-1
CASSPDGRNTEAFF
TGCGCCAGCAGCCCGGACGGGAGGAACACTGAAGCTTTCTTT
>many|NA|TRBV30|TRBJ1-1
CAWSVSGDATEAFF
TGTGCCTGGAGTGTTTCGGGGGACGCCACTGAAGCTTTCTTT
>few|TRBD1|TRBV19|TRBJ1-3
CASSIRGSTGNTIYF
TGTGCCAGTAGTATCAGGGGGTCAACTGGAAACACCATATATTTT
>many|NA|TRBV2|TRBJ1-1
CASSEWAETGTEAFF
TGTGCCAGCAGTGAATGGGCAGAGACAGGCACTGAAGCTTTCTTT
>many|TRBD1|TRBV20-1|TRBJ2-3
CSAPPAYRGLDTQYF
TGCAGTGCCCCCCCCGCGTACAGGGGGCTGGATACGCAGTATTTT
>few|NA|TRBV2|TRBJ1-1
CASSEGGVYTEAFF
TGTGCCAGCAGTGAAGGTGGTGTCTACACTGAAGCTTTCTTT
>NA|TRBD2|TRBV13|TRBJ2-1
CASSHEREGWHEQFF
TGTGCCAGCAGCCATGAGCGGGAGGGGTGGCATGAGCAGTTCTTC
>NA|NA|TRBV15|TRBJ1-2
CATSVRRVPYGYTF
TGTGCCACCAGCGTCCGCCGGGTGCCCTATGGCTACACCTTC
>many|NA|TRBV28|TRBJ2-5
CAHWGGSETQYF
TGTGCCCACTGGGGGGGCTCAGAGACCCAGTACTTC